This record covers a single TCR beta chain. The CDR3 is 13 residues long. Germline CDR1 is SGHTS and CDR2 is YDEGEE. V lost 6 bases and J 4 bases, leaving 11 bases between the germline ends. This entry is derived from a study of blood T cell repertoires in COVID-19. Study at large: Some COVID-19 samples were acute and others convalescent; all came from the United States, Italy and Spain. PBMCs, B-cell-depleted T cells, or T cells were the source of the cDNA or gDNA that made up the material.

Authors' processing steps: Estimated nucleated cell counts came from reference gene primer amplification. This table comes from immunoSEQ multiplex PCR, and its TCRdb copy is limited to in-frame clones, with some not included. Clone size and the V and J calls come from that table; the DNA yielded D and trimming. The sample holds just under 85,000 clones; around four fifths are singletons and the top ten take 15% to 20%. This chain joins TRBV5-8 and TRBJ1-5; TRBD1 might be the D (6 bases). The clonotype originates from a woman aged 60-75 years with acute or convalescent COVID-19. The specimen sequenced was peripheral blood. The CDR3 sequence: CASNYRVNQPQHF. The CDR3 nucleotides are TGTGCCAGCAACTACAGGGTAAATCAGCCCCAGCATTTT.